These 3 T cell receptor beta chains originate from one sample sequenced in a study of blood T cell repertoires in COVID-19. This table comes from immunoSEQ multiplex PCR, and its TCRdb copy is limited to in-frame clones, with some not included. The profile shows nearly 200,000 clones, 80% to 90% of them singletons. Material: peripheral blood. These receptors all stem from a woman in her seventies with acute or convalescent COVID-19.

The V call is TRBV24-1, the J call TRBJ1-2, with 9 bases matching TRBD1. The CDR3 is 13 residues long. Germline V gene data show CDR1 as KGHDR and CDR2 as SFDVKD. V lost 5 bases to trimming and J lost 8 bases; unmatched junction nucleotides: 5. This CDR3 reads CATSAAGTGGYTF. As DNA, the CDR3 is TGTGCCACCAGTGCCGCCGGGACAGGGGGCTACACCTTC.

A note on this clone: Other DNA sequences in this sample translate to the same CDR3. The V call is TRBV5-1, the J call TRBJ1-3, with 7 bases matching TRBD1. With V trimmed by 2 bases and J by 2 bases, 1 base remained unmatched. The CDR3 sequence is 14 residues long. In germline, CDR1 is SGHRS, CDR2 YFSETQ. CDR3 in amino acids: CASSLGGAGNTIYF. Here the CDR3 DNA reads TGCGCCAGCAGCTTAGGGGGCGCTGGAAACACCATATATTTT.

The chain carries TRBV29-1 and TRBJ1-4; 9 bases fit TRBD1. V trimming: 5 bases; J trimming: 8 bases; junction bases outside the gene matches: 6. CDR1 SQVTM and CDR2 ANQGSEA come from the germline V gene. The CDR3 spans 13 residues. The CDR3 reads CSVSGTGREKLFF. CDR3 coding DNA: TGCAGCGTTAGTGGGACAGGGAGGGAAAAACTGTTTTTT.